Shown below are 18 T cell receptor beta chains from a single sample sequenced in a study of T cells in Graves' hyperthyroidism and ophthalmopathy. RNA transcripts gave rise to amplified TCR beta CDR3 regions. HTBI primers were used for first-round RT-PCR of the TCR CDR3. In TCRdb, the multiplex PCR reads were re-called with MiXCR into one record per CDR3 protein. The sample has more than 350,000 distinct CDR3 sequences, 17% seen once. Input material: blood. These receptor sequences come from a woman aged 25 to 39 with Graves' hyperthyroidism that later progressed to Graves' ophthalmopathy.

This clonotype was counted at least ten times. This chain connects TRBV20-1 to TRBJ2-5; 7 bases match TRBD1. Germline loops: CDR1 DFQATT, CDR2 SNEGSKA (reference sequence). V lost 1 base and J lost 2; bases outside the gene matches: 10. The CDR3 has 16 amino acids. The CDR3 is CSARARGQIFQETQYF. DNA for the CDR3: TGCAGTGCTAGAGCCCGGGGACAGATTTTTCAAGAGACCCAGTACTTC.

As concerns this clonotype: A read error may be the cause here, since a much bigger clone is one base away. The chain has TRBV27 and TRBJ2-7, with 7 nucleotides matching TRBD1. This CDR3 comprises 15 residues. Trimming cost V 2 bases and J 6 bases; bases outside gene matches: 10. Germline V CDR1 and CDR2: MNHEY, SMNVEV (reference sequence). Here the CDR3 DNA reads TGTGCCAGCAGTTTAAGAGGGGGCCGGGGCTGCGAGCAGTACTTC. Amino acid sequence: CASSLRGGRGCEQYF.

The CDR3 is CASSLVGAATYNEQFF. In nucleotides, the CDR3 is TGTGCCAGCAGCTTAGTAGGGGCGGCGACCTACAATGAGCAGTTCTTC. The chain employs TRBV11-3 and TRBJ2-1, with D possibly being TRBD1 (5 bases). Trimming left V 1 base short and J 2 bases short, with 12 bases between. This CDR3 has 16 residues. Germline V lookup: CDR1 SGHNT, CDR2 YENEEA.

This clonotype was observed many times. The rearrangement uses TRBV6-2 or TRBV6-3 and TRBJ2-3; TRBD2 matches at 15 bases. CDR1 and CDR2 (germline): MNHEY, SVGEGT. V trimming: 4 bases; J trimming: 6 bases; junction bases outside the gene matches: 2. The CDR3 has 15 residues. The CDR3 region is CASSSGTSGRDTQYF. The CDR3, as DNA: TGTGCCAGCAGTTCCGGGACTAGCGGGAGGGATACGCAGTATTTT.

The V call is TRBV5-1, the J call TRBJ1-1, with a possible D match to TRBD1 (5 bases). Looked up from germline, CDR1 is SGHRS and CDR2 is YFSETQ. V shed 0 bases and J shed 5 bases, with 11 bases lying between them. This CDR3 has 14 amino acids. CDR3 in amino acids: CASSLEGYRTEAFF. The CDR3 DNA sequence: TGCGCCAGCAGCTTGGAAGGGTACAGGACTGAAGCTTTCTTT.

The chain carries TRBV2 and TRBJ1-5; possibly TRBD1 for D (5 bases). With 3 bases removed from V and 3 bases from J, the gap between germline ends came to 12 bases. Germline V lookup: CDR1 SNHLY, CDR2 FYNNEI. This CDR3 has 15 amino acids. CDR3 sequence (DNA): TGTGCCAGCAGTGAGTGGGAGGGGTACAATCAGCCCCAGCATTTT. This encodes CASSEWEGYNQPQHF. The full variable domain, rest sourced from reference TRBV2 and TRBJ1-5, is EPEVTQTPSHQVTQMGQEVILRCVPISNHLYFYWYRQILGQKVEFLVSFYNNEISEKSEIFDDQFSVERPDGSNFTLKIRSTKLEDSAMYFCASSEWEGYNQPQHFGDGTRLSIL.

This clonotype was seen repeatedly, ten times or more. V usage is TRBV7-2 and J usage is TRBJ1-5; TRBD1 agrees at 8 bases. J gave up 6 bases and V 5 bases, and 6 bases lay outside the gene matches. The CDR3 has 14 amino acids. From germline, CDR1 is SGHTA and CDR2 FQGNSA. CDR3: CASSGQGGSQPQHF. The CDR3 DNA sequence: TGTGCCAGCAGCGGACAGGGAGGGAGTCAGCCCCAGCATTTT.

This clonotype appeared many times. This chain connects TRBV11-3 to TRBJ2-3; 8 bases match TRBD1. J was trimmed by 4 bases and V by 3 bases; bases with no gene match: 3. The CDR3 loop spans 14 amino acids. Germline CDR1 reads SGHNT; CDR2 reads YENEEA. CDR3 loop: CASSFGQGSDTQYF. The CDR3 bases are TGTGCCAGCAGCTTCGGACAGGGATCAGATACGCAGTATTTT.

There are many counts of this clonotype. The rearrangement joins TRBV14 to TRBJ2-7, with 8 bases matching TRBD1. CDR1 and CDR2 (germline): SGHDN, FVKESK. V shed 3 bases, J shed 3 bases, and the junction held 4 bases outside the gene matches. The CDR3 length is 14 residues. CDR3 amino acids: CASSHVGTGYEQYF. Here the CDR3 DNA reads TGTGCCAGCAGCCATGTGGGGACAGGCTACGAGCAGTACTTC.

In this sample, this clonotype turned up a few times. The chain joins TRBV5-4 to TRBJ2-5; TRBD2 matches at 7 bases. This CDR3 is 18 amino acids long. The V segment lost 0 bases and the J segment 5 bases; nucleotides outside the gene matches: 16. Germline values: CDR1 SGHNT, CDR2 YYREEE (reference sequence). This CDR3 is CASSLGTGTNVAWETQYF. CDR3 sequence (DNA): TGTGCCAGCAGCTTGGGAACCGGGACTAACGTCGCGTGGGAGACCCAGTACTTC.

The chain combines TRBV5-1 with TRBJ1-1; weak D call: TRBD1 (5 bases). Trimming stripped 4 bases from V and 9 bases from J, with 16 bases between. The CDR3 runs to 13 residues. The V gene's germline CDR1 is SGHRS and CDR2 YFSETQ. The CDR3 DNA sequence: TGCGCCAGCAGCGCCAAGTACAGGATACAAGCTTTCTTT. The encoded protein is CASSAKYRIQAFF.

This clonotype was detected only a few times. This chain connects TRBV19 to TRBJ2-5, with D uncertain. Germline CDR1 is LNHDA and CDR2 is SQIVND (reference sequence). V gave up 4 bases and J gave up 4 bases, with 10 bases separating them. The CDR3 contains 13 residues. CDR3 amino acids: CASSTPGLETQYF. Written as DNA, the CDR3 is TGTGCCAGTAGTACTCCGGGTCTAGAGACCCAGTACTTC.

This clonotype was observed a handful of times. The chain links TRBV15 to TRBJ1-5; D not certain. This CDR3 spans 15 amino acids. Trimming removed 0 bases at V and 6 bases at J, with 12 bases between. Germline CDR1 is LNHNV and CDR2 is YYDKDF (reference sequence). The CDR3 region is CATSRDYGISQPQHF. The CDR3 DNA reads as TGTGCCACCAGCAGAGATTACGGGATTAGTCAGCCCCAGCATTTT.

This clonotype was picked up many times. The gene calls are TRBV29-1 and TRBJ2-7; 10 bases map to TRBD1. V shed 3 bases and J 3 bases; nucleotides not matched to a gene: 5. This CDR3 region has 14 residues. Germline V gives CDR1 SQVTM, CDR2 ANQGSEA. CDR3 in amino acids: CSVEGQGSNYEQYF. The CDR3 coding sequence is TGCAGCGTTGAGGGACAGGGGTCTAACTACGAGCAGTACTTC.

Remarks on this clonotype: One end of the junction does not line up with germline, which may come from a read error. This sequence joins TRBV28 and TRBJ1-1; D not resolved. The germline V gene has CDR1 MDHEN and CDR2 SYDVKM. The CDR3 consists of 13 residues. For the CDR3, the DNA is TGTGCCAGCAGCCCATTTCCGAACACTGAGGCTTTCTTT. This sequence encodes CASSPFPNTEAFF.

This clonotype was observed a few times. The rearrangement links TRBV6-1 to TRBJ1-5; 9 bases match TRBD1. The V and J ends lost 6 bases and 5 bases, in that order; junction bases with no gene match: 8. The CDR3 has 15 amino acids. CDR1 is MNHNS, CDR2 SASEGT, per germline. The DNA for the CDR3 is TGTGCCAGCAGCACCGGGACAGGGAGGGATCAGCCCCAGCATTTT. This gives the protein CASSTGTGRDQPQHF.

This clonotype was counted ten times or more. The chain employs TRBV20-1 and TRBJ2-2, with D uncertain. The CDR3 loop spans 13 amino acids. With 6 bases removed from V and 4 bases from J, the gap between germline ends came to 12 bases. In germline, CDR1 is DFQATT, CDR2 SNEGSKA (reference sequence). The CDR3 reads CSADRRLTGELFF. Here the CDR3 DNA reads TGCAGTGCCGACCGGAGACTCACCGGGGAGCTGTTTTTT.

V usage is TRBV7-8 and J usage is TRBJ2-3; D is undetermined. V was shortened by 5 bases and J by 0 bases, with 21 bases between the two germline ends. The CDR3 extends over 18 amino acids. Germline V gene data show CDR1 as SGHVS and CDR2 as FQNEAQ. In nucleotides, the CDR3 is TGTGCCAGCAGCGTTAGCCCTTGGACCAGCCGCAGCACAGATACGCAGTATTTT. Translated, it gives CASSVSPWTSRSTDTQYF.